This T cell receptor (beta chain) was found in a study of T cell responses to AZD1222 COVID-19 vaccine. Study conclusions and caveats: White British ancestry dominated among donors, who included more females, and clonal diversity was possibly underestimated.

Sequencing was performed with immunoSEQ multiplex PCR; in TCRdb, only in-frame clones are kept and a portion is missing. Found here are roughly 100,000 clones, about 88% of them singletons; the top ten hold 13% to 15%. CDR3 length: 16 amino acids. Germline-derived CDR1 and CDR2 are SGHRS and YFSETQ. The trim removed 0 bases at V and 2 bases at J, leaving 6 bases unmatched. For this clone: Its antigen is undetermined.

The clonotype originates from an adult who received the AZD1222 COVID-19 vaccine. The material sequenced was peripheral blood, taken 28 days after the second AZD1222 dose. The chain recombines TRBV5-1 with TRBJ2-3, with TRBD2 matching over 7 bases. The CDR3 sequence is CASSLEASGYTDTQYF. For the CDR3, the DNA is TGCGCCAGCAGCTTGGAGGCTAGCGGATACACAGATACGCAGTATTTT.